A selection of T cell receptor beta chains follows, all from one sample in a study of OX40 agonist ivuxolimab in advanced cancers. TCRdb's copy holds only in-frame clones and misses some; the assay was immunoSEQ multiplex PCR. The sample holds about 79,000 clones, 80% to 95% seen once. Specimen: CD4+ or CD8+ T cells sorted from blood, collected in a trial of the OX40 agonist ivuxolimab. The receptors were gathered from an adult with an advanced solid tumor such as melanoma, head and neck, liver or kidney cancer. The CDR3 runs from the conserved cysteine through the conserved F or W. D genes are given only for firm matches. Size is stated for part of the rows, as once, few or many counts, or as a class when the clone is expanded.

d_gene: TRBD1; abundance: NA; j_gene: TRBJ1-2; v_gene: TRBV9; CDR3nt: TGTGCCAGCAGCGTTGCTCCGGGACAGCCTAACTATGGCTACACCTTC; CDR3aa: CASSVAPGQPNYGYTF
d_gene: NA; abundance: once; j_gene: TRBJ2-2; v_gene: TRBV6-1; CDR3nt: TGTGCCAGCCCGACCGGGGCCGGGTTCTCCGGGGAGCTGTTTTTT; CDR3aa: CASPTGAGFSGELFF
d_gene: NA; abundance: once; j_gene: TRBJ1-5; v_gene: TRBV30; CDR3nt: TGTGCCTGGAGAGCCGGGCCCGGTTCGCCCCAGCATTTT; CDR3aa: CAWRAGPGSPQHF
d_gene: NA; abundance: NA; j_gene: TRBJ1-1; v_gene: TRBV5-1; CDR3nt: TGCGCCAGCAGGGTTAGCGACACTGAAGCTTTCTTT; CDR3aa: CASRVSDTEAFF
d_gene: TRBD1; abundance: NA; j_gene: TRBJ2-1; v_gene: TRBV2; CDR3nt: TGTGCCAGCAGTGACAGGGGGCCCCTAAGGAGGAATGAGCAGTTCTTC; CDR3aa: CASSDRGPLRRNEQFF
d_gene: TRBD2; abundance: NA; j_gene: TRBJ2-3; v_gene: TRBV4-1; CDR3nt: TGCGCCAGCAGCCAAAAGGTTCGGACTAGCGGGGGCCGCACAGATACGCAGTATTTT; CDR3aa: CASSQKVRTSGGRTDTQYF
d_gene: TRBD1; abundance: NA; j_gene: TRBJ1-1; v_gene: TRBV5-1; CDR3nt: TGCGCCAGCAGCCCCGGACAGGGGGTCACTGAAGCTTTCTTT; CDR3aa: CASSPGQGVTEAFF
d_gene: TRBD1; abundance: NA; j_gene: TRBJ1-2; v_gene: TRBV6-5; CDR3nt: TGTGCCAGCAGTTACGGGGGACAGGCGGACTATGGCTACACCTTC; CDR3aa: CASSYGGQADYGYTF
d_gene: NA; abundance: NA; j_gene: TRBJ2-1; v_gene: TRBV29-1; CDR3nt: TGCAGCGTTTCCCCCCGGGACGCTGGCAATGAGCAGTTCTTC; CDR3aa: CSVSPRDAGNEQFF
d_gene: TRBD1; abundance: NA; j_gene: TRBJ2-5; v_gene: TRBV27; CDR3nt: TGTGCCAGCAGTTTAGAAGGGGGCAGGGAGACCCAGTACTTC; CDR3aa: CASSLEGGRETQYF
d_gene: NA; abundance: NA; j_gene: TRBJ1-1; v_gene: TRBV20-1; CDR3nt: TGCAGTCCAGAGGGGAACACTGAAACTTTCTTT; CDR3aa: CSPEGNTETFF
d_gene: NA; abundance: NA; j_gene: TRBJ2-3; v_gene: TRBV5-4; CDR3nt: TGTGCCAGCAGCCCAGGTAGGGATAGGAGCACAGATACGCAGTATTTT; CDR3aa: CASSPGRDRSTDTQYF
d_gene: NA; abundance: NA; j_gene: TRBJ2-3; v_gene: TRBV27; CDR3nt: TGTGCCAGCAGCTTCCTACAGGGTAGAGATACGCAGTATTTT; CDR3aa: CASSFLQGRDTQYF
d_gene: TRBD1; abundance: NA; j_gene: TRBJ2-4; v_gene: TRBV7-9; CDR3nt: TGTGCCAGCACCCTAACAGGGGATCGAAACATTCAGTACTTC; CDR3aa: CASTLTGDRNIQYF
d_gene: TRBD1; abundance: once; j_gene: TRBJ1-5; v_gene: TRBV6-1; CDR3nt: TGTGCCAGCGGTTTCGACAGGGGCAATCAGCCCCAGCATTTT; CDR3aa: CASGFDRGNQPQHF
d_gene: NA; abundance: NA; j_gene: TRBJ2-6; v_gene: TRBV6-5; CDR3nt: TGTGCCAGCAGCCCTAGGATGGATGGGGCCAACGTCCTGACTTTC; CDR3aa: CASSPRMDGANVLTF
d_gene: TRBD1; abundance: NA; j_gene: TRBJ2-5; v_gene: TRBV11-2; CDR3nt: TGTGCCAGCAGCTCCGGGACAGGGGGCCAAGAGACCCAGTACTTC; CDR3aa: CASSSGTGGQETQYF
d_gene: NA; abundance: NA; j_gene: TRBJ1-5; v_gene: TRBV28; CDR3nt: TGTGCCAGCAGCCCGCCAGGGACGGGCGGTCAGCCCCAGCATTTT; CDR3aa: CASSPPGTGGQPQHF
d_gene: NA; abundance: NA; j_gene: TRBJ1-1; v_gene: TRBV5-1; CDR3nt: TGCGCCAGCAGCTTGATGCAGAACACTGAAGCTTTCTTT; CDR3aa: CASSLMQNTEAFF
d_gene: NA; abundance: NA; j_gene: TRBJ2-7; v_gene: TRBV2; CDR3nt: TGTGCCAGCAGACGGACAGAGTCCTACGAGCAGTACTTC; CDR3aa: CASRRTESYEQYF
d_gene: TRBD1; abundance: NA; j_gene: TRBJ1-1; v_gene: TRBV4-1; CDR3nt: TGCGCCAGCAGCCAACAAACAGGGGATATGAACACTGAAGCTTTCTTT; CDR3aa: CASSQQTGDMNTEAFF
d_gene: NA; abundance: NA; j_gene: TRBJ2-5; v_gene: TRBV5-5; CDR3nt: TGTGCCAGCAGCTTGCTTGCTTTCGTACAGGGCTCTCAAGAGACCCAGTACTTC; CDR3aa: CASSLLAFVQGSQETQYF
d_gene: TRBD1; abundance: NA; j_gene: TRBJ1-2; v_gene: TRBV2; CDR3nt: TGTGCCAGCAGTGCGACAGGGGGAGGTAATGGCTACACCTTC; CDR3aa: CASSATGGGNGYTF
d_gene: NA; abundance: once; j_gene: TRBJ2-3; v_gene: TRBV4-1; CDR3nt: TGCGCCAGCAGCCAAGACTTGACATTGGGGGATACGCAGTATTTT; CDR3aa: CASSQDLTLGDTQYF
d_gene: NA; abundance: NA; j_gene: TRBJ2-1; v_gene: TRBV21-1; CDR3nt: TGTGCCAGCAGCACAATACCCGGGACAGGGAGGAATGAGCAGTTCTTC; CDR3aa: CASSTIPGTGRNEQFF
d_gene: NA; abundance: NA; j_gene: TRBJ1-1; v_gene: TRBV5-4; CDR3nt: TGTGCCAGCAGCTTGTTAACCCAGGCGAACACTGAAGCTTTCTTT; CDR3aa: CASSLLTQANTEAFF
d_gene: NA; abundance: NA; j_gene: TRBJ2-7; v_gene: TRBV13; CDR3nt: TGTGCCAGCAGCCCCCGTTACGAGCAGTACTTC; CDR3aa: CASSPRYEQYF
d_gene: NA; abundance: NA; j_gene: TRBJ2-1; v_gene: TRBV9; CDR3nt: TGTGCCAGCAGCGTTGCAGGGACCTTCATTAATGAGCAGTTCTTC; CDR3aa: CASSVAGTFINEQFF
d_gene: TRBD2; abundance: NA; j_gene: TRBJ2-7; v_gene: TRBV5-4; CDR3nt: TGTGCCAGCAGCATAACTAGCGGGCGAACCTACGAGCAGTACTTC; CDR3aa: CASSITSGRTYEQYF
d_gene: TRBD2; abundance: NA; j_gene: TRBJ2-1; v_gene: TRBV4-2; CDR3nt: TGTGCCAGCAGCCAAGATTCGGGTATAGCGGGAGGGAATGAGCAGTTCTTC; CDR3aa: CASSQDSGIAGGNEQFF